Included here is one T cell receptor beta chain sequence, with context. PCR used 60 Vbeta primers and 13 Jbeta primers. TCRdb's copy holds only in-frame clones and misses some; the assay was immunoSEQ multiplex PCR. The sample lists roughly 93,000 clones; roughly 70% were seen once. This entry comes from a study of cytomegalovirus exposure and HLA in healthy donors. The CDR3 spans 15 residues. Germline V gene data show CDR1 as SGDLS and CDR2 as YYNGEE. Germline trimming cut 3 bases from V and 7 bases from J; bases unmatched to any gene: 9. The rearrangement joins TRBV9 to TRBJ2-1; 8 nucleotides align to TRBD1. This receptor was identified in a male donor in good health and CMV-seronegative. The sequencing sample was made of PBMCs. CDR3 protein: CASSGGDRFSNEQFF. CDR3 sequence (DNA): TGTGCCAGCAGCGGGGGGGACAGGTTCTCTAATGAGCAGTTCTTC.